A selection of T cell receptor beta chains follows, all from one sample in a study of blood T cell repertoires in COVID-19. Here immunoSEQ multiplex PCR was the method, and the copy in TCRdb shows in-frame clones only, minus some. The sample yields approximately 470,000 clones, around 87% seen once. Source material: PBMCs or T cells enriched from blood (not recorded which). Receptors were obtained from a woman under 30 who had recovered from COVID-19. The CDR3 runs from the conserved cysteine through the conserved F or W. The D gene is left open where the match is weak. For some rows the clone size is stated as once, few or many, or as a class when expanded; others skip it.

cdr3_aa cdr3_nt clone_size cdr3_length j_call d_call v_call
CASSTRGQGGDEAFF TGTGCCAGCAGTACAAGAGGACAGGGTGGTGATGAAGCTTTCTTT NA 15 TRBJ1-1 TRBD1 TRBV2
CASRKDRGNSPLHF TGTGCCAGCAGGAAAGACAGGGGGAATTCACCCCTCCACTTT NA 14 TRBJ1-6 TRBD1 TRBV27
CASSPLGGSTEAFF TGTGCCAGCAGCCCGCTAGGAGGGAGTACTGAAGCTTTCTTT NA 14 TRBJ1-1 NA TRBV5-6
CASSLLGGAGTEAFF TGTGCCAGCAGCTTATTAGGGGGCGCAGGCACTGAAGCTTTCTTT once 15 TRBJ1-1 TRBD1 TRBV7-9
CASSVEPIFNTEAFF TGTGCCAGCAGTGTGGAGCCAATTTTTAACACTGAAGCTTTCTTT NA 15 TRBJ1-1 NA TRBV2
CASSQDSLGYEQYF TGTGCCAGCAGCCAAGATAGCCTCGGCTACGAGCAGTACTTC NA 14 TRBJ2-7 NA TRBV14
CASSLDQDRDNTEAFF TGCGCCAGCAGCTTGGATCAGGACAGAGATAACACTGAAGCTTTCTTT NA 16 TRBJ1-1 NA TRBV5-1
CAIQTTGLNQPQHF TGTGCCATACAAACGACAGGACTTAATCAGCCCCAGCATTTT NA 14 TRBJ1-5 NA TRBV28
CASSLGPGQGGDTQYF TGTGCCAGCAGCCTGGGGCCGGGACAGGGGGGAGATACGCAGTATTTT NA 16 TRBJ2-3 TRBD1 TRBV7-6
CASYGGRENQPQHF TGTGCCTCCTATGGGGGCAGGGAAAATCAGCCCCAGCATTTT NA 14 TRBJ1-5 NA TRBV19
CASSQEQVQATNYGYTF TGTGCCAGCAGCCAAGAGCAAGTTCAGGCAACTAACTATGGCTACACCTTC NA 17 TRBJ1-2 NA TRBV4-2
CASSIGRLAGADTQYF TGTGCCAGTAGTATAGGGAGGCTAGCGGGGGCAGATACGCAGTATTTT NA 16 TRBJ2-3 TRBD2 TRBV19
CASSFRREGSGNTIYF TGTGCCAGCAGCTTTCGGAGAGAAGGATCTGGAAACACCATATATTTT NA 16 TRBJ1-3 NA TRBV5-4
CASSSAGYNEQFF TGTGCCAGCAGCTCCGCAGGGTACAATGAGCAGTTCTTC NA 13 TRBJ2-1 NA TRBV7-3
CASSLGRGGAVDEQFF TGCGCCAGCAGCTTGGGGCGCGGGGGGGCTGTCGATGAGCAGTTCTTC NA 16 TRBJ2-1 TRBD2 TRBV5-1
CASTVLRGGNTIYF TGTGCCAGTACTGTACTCAGGGGTGGAAACACCATATATTTT NA 14 TRBJ1-3 NA TRBV19
CASRTGNNYGYTF TGTGCCAGCAGGACAGGGAATAACTATGGCTACACCTTC once 13 TRBJ1-2 TRBD1 TRBV12-3/TRBV12-4
CASSLRSGTTIYEQFF TGTGCCAGCAGCTTAAGATCCGGGACTACAATCTATGAGCAGTTCTTC NA 16 TRBJ2-1 TRBD2 TRBV5-6
CASSPNSNSYEQYF TGTGCCAGCAGCCCCAACAGTAACTCCTACGAGCAGTACTTC NA 14 TRBJ2-7 NA TRBV3-1/TRBV3-2
CASSSQVLRTEAFF TGTGCCAGCAGCTCCCAAGTCCTGAGGACTGAAGCTTTCTTT NA 14 TRBJ1-1 NA TRBV13
CASSQATSGYSYEQYF TGTGCCAGCAGCCAAGCGACTAGCGGATACTCCTACGAGCAGTACTTC NA 16 TRBJ2-7 TRBD2 TRBV4-2
CASSEGPYQPQHF TGTGCCAGCAGTGAAGGTCCCTATCAGCCCCAGCATTTT few 13 TRBJ1-5 NA TRBV2
CASSSPQGFNEKLFF TGTGCCAGCAGCTCGCCTCAGGGGTTTAATGAAAAACTGTTTTTT once 15 TRBJ1-4 NA TRBV7-9
CAWKSEGGHSGNTIYF TGTGCCTGGAAATCGGAGGGCGGGCACTCTGGAAACACCATATATTTT NA 16 TRBJ1-3 NA TRBV30
CASSRGGEETQYF TGTGCCAGCAGCCGAGGGGGAGAAGAGACCCAGTACTTC once 13 TRBJ2-5 NA TRBV7-3
CASSEALMATDEKLFF TGTGCCAGCAGTGAAGCGCTTATGGCCACCGATGAAAAACTGTTTTTT NA 16 TRBJ1-4 NA TRBV2
CASIRESGTDTQYF TGTGCCAGCATACGGGAGTCGGGCACAGATACGCAGTATTTT NA 14 TRBJ2-3 NA TRBV5-5
CASRLFDGIMYGYTF TGCGCCAGCAGACTATTTGACGGGATTATGTATGGCTACACCTTC few 15 TRBJ1-2 NA TRBV23-1
CASSLTPGNTEAFF TGCGCCAGCAGCTTGACTCCAGGGAACACTGAAGCTTTCTTT NA 14 TRBJ1-1 NA TRBV5-1
CASSPDRGNTEAFF TGTGCCAGCAGCCCGGACAGGGGGAACACTGAAGCTTTCTTT NA 14 TRBJ1-1 TRBD1 TRBV9
CASSSQLLAGGQETQYF TGTGCCAGCAGTTCTCAATTACTAGCGGGAGGCCAAGAGACCCAGTACTTC NA 17 TRBJ2-5 TRBD2 TRBV28
CASEGGVGQPQHF TGTGCCAGCGAGGGTGGTGTCGGCCAGCCCCAGCATTTT NA 13 TRBJ1-5 NA TRBV12-3/TRBV12-4
CASRRGQGGEKLFF TGTGCCAGTAGAAGGGGACAGGGTGGTGAAAAACTGTTTTTT NA 14 TRBJ1-4 TRBD1 TRBV19
CASSLDGQGYEQYF TGCGCCAGCAGCTTGGACGGCCAGGGCTACGAGCAGTACTTC NA 14 TRBJ2-7 NA TRBV5-1
CASRPSLLTPLYNEQFF TGTGCCAGTAGGCCCTCTCTACTAACGCCGTTATACAATGAGCAGTTCTTC NA 17 TRBJ2-1 NA TRBV19
CASSRPRGAIETQYF TGCGCCAGCAGCCGCCCCCGGGGGGCCATAGAGACCCAGTACTTC NA 15 TRBJ2-5 NA TRBV4-1
CASRALNTEAFF TGTGCCAGCAGAGCCTTGAACACTGAAGCTTTCTTT once 12 TRBJ1-1 NA TRBV6-5
CSGFLAGAFNEQFF TGCAGCGGGTTTCTAGCGGGGGCCTTCAATGAGCAGTTCTTC NA 14 TRBJ2-1 TRBD2 TRBV29-1
CASSFNFLTEAFF TGTGCCAGCAGCTTTAACTTTCTCACTGAAGCTTTCTTT NA 13 TRBJ1-1 NA TRBV7-8
CASSDWTSGGARDTQYF TGTGCCAGCAGCGATTGGACTAGCGGGGGGGCCAGGGATACGCAGTATTTT NA 17 TRBJ2-3 TRBD2 TRBV5-4
CASSQDSGASGNTIYF TGCGCCAGCAGCCAAGATAGCGGGGCCTCTGGAAACACCATATATTTT NA 16 TRBJ1-3 NA TRBV4-1
CASSQRGGWLDEKLFF TGTGCCAGCAGTCAAAGGGGGGGCTGGTTGGATGAAAAACTGTTTTTT NA 16 TRBJ1-4 NA TRBV28
CASSDRGPIEAFF TGTGCCAGTTCAGACAGGGGGCCTATTGAAGCTTTCTTT NA 13 TRBJ1-1 TRBD1 TRBV19
CASSSLVGGNQPQHF TGTGCCAGCAGCTCCCTCGTCGGGGGGAATCAGCCCCAGCATTTT NA 15 TRBJ1-5 NA TRBV7-8
CASSLFPGQGYGYTF TGTGCCAGCAGTCTCTTCCCGGGACAGGGCTATGGCTACACCTTC NA 15 TRBJ1-2 TRBD1 TRBV5-8
CASSPGTGRVSGYTF TGTGCCAGTAGTCCGGGGACAGGGAGAGTTTCTGGCTACACCTTC NA 15 TRBJ1-2 TRBD1 TRBV19
CASSLAGGTGTEHEQFF TGTGCCAGCAGCTTAGCAGGAGGGACAGGGACCGAACATGAGCAGTTCTTC NA 17 TRBJ2-1 TRBD1 TRBV7-8
CAWREGEAFF TGTGCCTGGAGGGAGGGTGAAGCTTTCTTT NA 10 TRBJ1-1 NA TRBV30
CASTDAYRADTEAFF TGTGCCAGCACCGACGCGTACAGGGCGGACACTGAAGCTTTCTTT NA 15 TRBJ1-1 NA TRBV6-5
CASTNRTDYGYTF TGTGCCAGCACCAACCGGACAGACTATGGCTACACCTTC NA 13 TRBJ1-2 NA TRBV6-7
CATSEDRPSGANVLTF TGTGCCACCAGTGAGGACAGACCCTCTGGGGCCAACGTCCTGACTTTC NA 16 TRBJ2-6 NA TRBV24-1
CASSDETERPGPQHF TGTGCCAGCAGTGACGAGACAGAGAGGCCTGGGCCCCAGCATTTT few 15 TRBJ1-5 NA TRBV2
CARSPGLAGGPDEQFF TGTGCCAGAAGCCCGGGACTAGCGGGGGGGCCGGATGAGCAGTTCTTC NA 16 TRBJ2-1 TRBD2 TRBV5-3